This is a list of T cell receptor beta chains from one sample in a study of response to subunit inactivated influenza vaccine. TCRdb re-analysed the RT-PCR reads in MiXCR, keeping a single row per CDR3 protein. Altogether more than 250,000 distinct CDR3 sequences are present, just over 20% being singletons, with the ten largest covering 9.5% to 13%. Specimen: PBMCs from blood, collected less than 22 months after vaccination. These receptors were obtained from a man aged 50 to 69 who received an inactivated influenza vaccine. The CDR3 runs from the conserved cysteine through the conserved F or W. D genes are given only for firm matches. Size values are once, few and many counts, or a class for expanded clones, and some rows have none.

TRBD1 | . | TRBJ1-2 | TRBV6-2/TRBV6-3 | TGTGCCAGCAGTTACCGAGCAGGGGGCATCGACTATGGCTACACCTTC | CASSYRAGGIDYGYTF
. | many | TRBJ2-5 | TRBV28 | TGTGCCAGCAGGGCAGGGGTACTGGGAGAGACCCAGTACTTC | CASRAGVLGETQYF
. | . | TRBJ1-1 | TRBV18 | TGTGCCAGCTCACCACAATTAGGGTTGGACACTGAAGCTTTCTTT | CASSPQLGLDTEAFF
. | . | TRBJ1-1 | TRBV7-9 | TGTGCCAGCAGCGCCCAAGGCGGGGGGAGGAACACTGAAGCTTTCTTT | CASSAQGGGRNTEAFF
. | many | TRBJ1-1 | TRBV6-1 | TGTGCCAGCAGTGACCTGGACAGCATGAACACTGAAGCTTTCTTT | CASSDLDSMNTEAFF
TRBD1 | few | TRBJ2-7 | TRBV25-1 | TGTGCCAGCAGCCAGGGACAGGGGGCCCACGAGCAGTACTTC | CASSQGQGAHEQYF
TRBD1 | many | TRBJ2-7 | TRBV12-3/TRBV12-4 | TGTGCCAGCAGTCGACAGGGGAACGAGCAGTACTTC | CASSRQGNEQYF
TRBD1 | . | TRBJ2-2 | TRBV5-4 | TGTGCCAGCAGCATAGGACAGGGCCACACCGGGGAGCTGTTTTTT | CASSIGQGHTGELFF
. | few | TRBJ1-5 | TRBV10-3 | TGTGCCATCAGCGACGTAGGGGGAAATCAGCCCCAGCATTTT | CAISDVGGNQPQHF
TRBD1 | . | TRBJ2-7 | TRBV5-5 | TGTGCCAGCAGCTTTCAGGGGGCTTTGGACGAGCAGTACTTC | CASSFQGALDEQYF
. | . | TRBJ1-5 | TRBV5-5 | TGTGTCAGCAGCTCCAATCAAGGGCTTGGGAATCAGCCCCAGCATTTT | CVSSSNQGLGNQPQHF
TRBD2 | . | TRBJ2-1 | TRBV4-3 | TGCGCCAGCAGCCAAGAAGGCGGGGGAAGTGAGCAGTTCTTC | CASSQEGGGSEQFF
. | . | TRBJ1-2 | TRBV5-1 | TGCGCCAGCAGCTTGTTGGAGAACTATGGCTACACCTTC | CASSLLENYGYTF
. | . | TRBJ1-1 | TRBV6-5 | TGTGCCAGCAGTTACAGGTCAGAAGCTTTCTTT | CASSYRSEAFF
. | few | TRBJ1-2 | TRBV6-5 | TGTGCCAGCAGTTACTCGATGTGGGGGGATAACTATGGCTACACCTTC | CASSYSMWGDNYGYTF
. | few | TRBJ1-5 | TRBV20-1 | TGCAGTGCTAGAGCTTTGTCGGGACATAGCAATCAGCCCCAGCATTTT | CSARALSGHSNQPQHF
TRBD1 | few | TRBJ2-7 | TRBV6-5 | TGTGCCAGCAGTTTCCAGGGGGACTCCTACGAGCAGTACTTC | CASSFQGDSYEQYF
TRBD2 | . | TRBJ2-3 | TRBV27 | TGTGCCAGCAGTTTATCGTGGCGGGAGAGGGGCACAGATACGCAGTATTTT | CASSLSWRERGTDTQYF
. | . | TRBJ2-3 | TRBV3-1 | TGTGCCAGCAGCCCCCGGTTTACCGGGTCTAGCACAGATACGCAGTATTTT | CASSPRFTGSSTDTQYF
TRBD2 | few | TRBJ2-3 | TRBV5-1 | TGCGCCAGCAGCTTGGACCCAGGGCCTATAGCGGGAGACACAGATACGCAGTATTTT | CASSLDPGPIAGDTDTQYF
. | . | TRBJ2-3 | TRBV10-3 | TGTGCCACCAAACCTTATTGGGATACGCAGTATTTT | CATKPYWDTQYF
. | . | TRBJ1-4 | TRBV29-1 | TGCAGCGTGGACATGGGGGCGGGCGGTGAAAAACTGTTTTTT | CSVDMGAGGEKLFF
. | many | TRBJ2-2 | TRBV4-3 | TGCGCCAGCAGCCCTGGTCTGGGCACGAAGGCTAGGACCGGGGAGCTGTTTTTT | CASSPGLGTKARTGELFF
. | few | TRBJ1-2 | TRBV5-1 | TGCGCCAGCACGGGGCAGGGGAATGGCTACACCTTC | CASTGQGNGYTF